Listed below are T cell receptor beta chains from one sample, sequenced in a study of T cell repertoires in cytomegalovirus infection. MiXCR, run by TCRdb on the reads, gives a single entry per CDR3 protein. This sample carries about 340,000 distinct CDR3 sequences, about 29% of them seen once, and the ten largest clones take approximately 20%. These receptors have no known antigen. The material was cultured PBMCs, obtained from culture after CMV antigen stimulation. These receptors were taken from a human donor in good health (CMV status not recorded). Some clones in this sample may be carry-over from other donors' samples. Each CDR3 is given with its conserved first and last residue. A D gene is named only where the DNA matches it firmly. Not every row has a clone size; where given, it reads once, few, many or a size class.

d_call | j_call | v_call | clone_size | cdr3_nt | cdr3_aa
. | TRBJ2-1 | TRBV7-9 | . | TGTGCCAGCAGTTTTACACAGGTTGAGTTCTTC | CASSFTQVEFF
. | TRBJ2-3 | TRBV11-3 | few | TGTGCCAGCAGCTTTCACACAGATACGCAGTATTTT | CASSFHTDTQYF
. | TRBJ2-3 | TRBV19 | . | TGTGCCAGTAGTATTGGGAAGACAGATACGCAGTATTTT | CASSIGKTDTQYF
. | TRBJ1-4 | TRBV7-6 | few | TGTGCCAGCAGCTTAGGCGAGCTTGAAAAACTGTTTTTT | CASSLGELEKLFF
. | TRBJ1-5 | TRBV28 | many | TGTGCCAGCAGTTTTATCCGTAGTCAGCCCCAGCATTTT | CASSFIRSQPQHF
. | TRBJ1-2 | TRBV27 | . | TGTGCCAGCAGTCCCCGGGCCCAGGGTAGGGGCTACACCTTC | CASSPRAQGRGYTF
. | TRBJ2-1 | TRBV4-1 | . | TGCGCCAGCAGCCAAGACGCACCGGGACTTTCCTACAATGAGCAGTTCTTC | CASSQDAPGLSYNEQFF
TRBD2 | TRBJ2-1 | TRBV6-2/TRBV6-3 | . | TGTGCCAGCAGATCCTGGGGTAGCGGGGGGGCTGGGAATGAGCAGTTCTTC | CASRSWGSGGAGNEQFF
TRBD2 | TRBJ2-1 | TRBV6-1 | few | TGTGCCAGCAGGCCGCGCGTACTTCTAGCGGGAGGTTTCAATGAGCAGTTCTTC | CASRPRVLLAGGFNEQFF
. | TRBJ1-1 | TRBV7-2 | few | TGTGCCAGCAGCTTAGCGGTTAAGGTAGACACTGAAGCTTTCTTT | CASSLAVKVDTEAFF
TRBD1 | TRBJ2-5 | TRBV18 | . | TGTGCCAGCTCACCTTTTCCGGGACAGGGGGCGGCGGAGACCCAGTACTTC | CASSPFPGQGAAETQYF
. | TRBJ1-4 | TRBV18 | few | TGTGCCAGCTCACCACGTCCACAGTCAAATGAAAAACTGTTTTTT | CASSPRPQSNEKLFF
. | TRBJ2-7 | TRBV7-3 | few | TGTGCCAGCAGCCTCGGGCTCAGCGGCTACGAGCAGTACTTC | CASSLGLSGYEQYF
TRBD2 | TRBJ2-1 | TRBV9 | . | TGTGCCAGCAGCGCGGGAGGGTATTCAGTCAATGAGCAGTTCTTC | CASSAGGYSVNEQFF
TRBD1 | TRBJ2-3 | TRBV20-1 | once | TGCAGTGCTCGGACAGGGGGCATAACAGATACGCAGTATTTT | CSARTGGITDTQYF
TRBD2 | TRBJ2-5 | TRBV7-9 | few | TGTGCCAGCAGCTTACTTCTAGCGGGAGGTCAAGAGACCCAGTACTTC | CASSLLLAGGQETQYF
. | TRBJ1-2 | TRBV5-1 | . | TGCGCCAGCAGCTCCCTGCTTCAGAAGGATGGCTACACCTTC | CASSSLLQKDGYTF
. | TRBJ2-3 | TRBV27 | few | TGTGCCAGCAGTTTATTGGCGGACATGCCTACAGATACGCAGTATTTT | CASSLLADMPTDTQYF
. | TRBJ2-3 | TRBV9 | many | TGTGCCAGCAGCGTACGGGGGCGAGGAGATACGCAGTATTTT | CASSVRGRGDTQYF
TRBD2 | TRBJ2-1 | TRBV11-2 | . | TGTTCCTCGGGACTAGCGGGGAGTGAGCAGTTCTTC | CSSGLAGSEQFF
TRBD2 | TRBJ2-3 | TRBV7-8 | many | TGTGCCAGCAGCTTGGCTAGCGGGGGGCCCACGCCGGACAGATCGCAGTATTTT | CASSLASGGPTPDRSQYF
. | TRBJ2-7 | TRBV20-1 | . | TGCAGTGCTGTATCAAACGAGGGGTCCTACGAGCAGTACTTC | CSAVSNEGSYEQYF
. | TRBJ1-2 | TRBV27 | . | TGTGCCAGCAGTTCCGGCGGCGGCTATGGCTACACCTTC | CASSSGGGYGYTF
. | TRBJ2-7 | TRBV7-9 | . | TGTGCCAGCAGCTTAGAGGAGGCCGTCTTGAATCACGAGCAGTACTTC | CASSLEEAVLNHEQYF
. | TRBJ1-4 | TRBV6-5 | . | TGTGCCAGCAGTCCAGACAGTCGTGGGGAAAAACTGTTTTTT | CASSPDSRGEKLFF
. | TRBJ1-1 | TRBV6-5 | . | TGTGCCAGCAGTTACAGGGGACCGAACACTGAAGCTTTCTTT | CASSYRGPNTEAFF
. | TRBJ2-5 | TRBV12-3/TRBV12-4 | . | TGTGCCAGCAGTTATCTCGGGGGCGGTAAGACCCAGTACTTC | CASSYLGGGKTQYF
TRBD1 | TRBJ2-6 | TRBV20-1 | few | TGCAGTGCTAGAAGCAGGGGGCATACTGGGGCCAACGTCCTGACTTTC | CSARSRGHTGANVLTF
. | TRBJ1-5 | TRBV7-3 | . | TGTGCCGTACCTGGCCATCTCGGTCAGCCCCAGCATTTT | CAVPGHLGQPQHF
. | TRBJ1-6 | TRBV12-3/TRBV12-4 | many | TGTGCCAGCAGTTGGGGCAGTTGGGCCCTCCACTTT | CASSWGSWALHF
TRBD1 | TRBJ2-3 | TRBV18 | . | TGTGCCAGCTCACAGGGGACAGGAAGGACAGATACGCAGTATTTT | CASSQGTGRTDTQYF
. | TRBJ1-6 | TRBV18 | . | TGTGCCAGCTCACCGGCACAGGGTTCCCATTCACCCCTCCACTTT | CASSPAQGSHSPLHF
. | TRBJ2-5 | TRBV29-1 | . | TGCAGCGTTGAATCCCGGGATTGGCAAGAGACCCAGTACTTC | CSVESRDWQETQYF
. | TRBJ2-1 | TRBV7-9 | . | TGTGCCAGCAGCTCAGCAGGGCGTAATGAGCAGTTCTTC | CASSSAGRNEQFF
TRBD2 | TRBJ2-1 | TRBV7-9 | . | TGTGCCAGTCAGTACGTAAGCGGGGTTTTGGTGCAGTTCTTC | CASQYVSGVLVQFF
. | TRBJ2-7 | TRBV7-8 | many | TGTGCCAGCAGCTTAGAGGCCCCCTACGAGCAGTACTTC | CASSLEAPYEQYF
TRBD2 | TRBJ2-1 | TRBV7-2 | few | TGTGCCAGCAGCTTGGGACTAGCGGGAGTTGGGAATGAGCAGTTCTTC | CASSLGLAGVGNEQFF
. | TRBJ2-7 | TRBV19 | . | TGTGCCAGTAGTCTCCGGGACTTCTACGAGCAGTACTTC | CASSLRDFYEQYF
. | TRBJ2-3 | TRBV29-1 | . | TGCAGCGTTGAAGATCGGGGGGCCGGCACAGATACGCAGTATTTT | CSVEDRGAGTDTQYF
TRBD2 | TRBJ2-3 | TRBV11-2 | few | TGTGCCAGCAGCTTAACGGGGGGGGATGGTACGCAGTATTTT | CASSLTGGDGTQYF
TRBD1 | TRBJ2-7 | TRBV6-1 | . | TGTGCCAGCAGCCGACAGGGCCCATCCTACGAGCAGTACTTC | CASSRQGPSYEQYF
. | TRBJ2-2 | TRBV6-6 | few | TGTGCCAGCAGTTACTTAGCGGAGGGGCCCGATGAAGGGGAGCTGTTTTTT | CASSYLAEGPDEGELFF
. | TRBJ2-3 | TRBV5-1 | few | TGCGCCAGCAGCTTGAACAGACTCACAGATACGCAGTATTTT | CASSLNRLTDTQYF
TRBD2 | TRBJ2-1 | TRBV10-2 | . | TGCGCCAGCAGCCCGACTAGCGGGGCCACCTACAATGAGCAGTTCTTC | CASSPTSGATYNEQFF
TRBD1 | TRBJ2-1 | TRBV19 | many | TGTGCCAGTACCCCAGGGGGGAAGAGACAGGGGAGCGATGAGCAGTTCTTC | CASTPGGKRQGSDEQFF
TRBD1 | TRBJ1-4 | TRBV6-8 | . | TGTGCCAGCGGCGACAGGGGAATAAATGAAAAACTGTTTTTT | CASGDRGINEKLFF
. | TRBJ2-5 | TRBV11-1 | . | TGTGCCAGCAGCTTAAGGGCTAGCCGACTCCAAGAGACCCAGTACTTC | CASSLRASRLQETQYF
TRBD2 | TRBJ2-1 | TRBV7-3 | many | TGTGCCAGCAGCTCCGTAGCGGGAGTAAAGTTCTTC | CASSSVAGVKFF
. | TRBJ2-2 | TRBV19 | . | TGTGCCAGTAGTCTCGACATCGCGAACACCGGGGAGCTGTTTTTT | CASSLDIANTGELFF
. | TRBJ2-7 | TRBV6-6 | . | TGTGCCAGCAGTTCGCCGGGACGGTACGAGCAGTACTTC | CASSSPGRYEQYF
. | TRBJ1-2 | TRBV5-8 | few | TGTGCCAGCAGCTTAGGAGGGGTAAAAAACTATGGCTACACCTTC | CASSLGGVKNYGYTF
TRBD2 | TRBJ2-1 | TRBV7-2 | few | TGTGCCAGCAGCTTAGCAGGGCGGGGGGTCCATGAGCAGTTCTTC | CASSLAGRGVHEQFF
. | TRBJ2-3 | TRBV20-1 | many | TGCAGTGCTAGAGTCGGGGGAACCGTGGGAGATACGCAGTATTTT | CSARVGGTVGDTQYF
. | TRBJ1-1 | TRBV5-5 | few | TGTGCCAGCAGCCGGGGACCCGTGAACACTGAAGCTTTCTTT | CASSRGPVNTEAFF
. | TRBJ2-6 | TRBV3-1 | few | TGTGCCAGCAGCATTTCCGGGGCCAACGTCCTGACTTTC | CASSISGANVLTF
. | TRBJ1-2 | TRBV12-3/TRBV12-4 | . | TGTGCCAGCAGTTTAAGTTATCAAGGGTTCTATGGCTACACCTTC | CASSLSYQGFYGYTF
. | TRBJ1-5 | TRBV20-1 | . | TGCAGTGCTAGAGATCTTACTCAGCCCCAGCATTTT | CSARDLTQPQHF
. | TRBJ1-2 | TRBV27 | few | TGTGCCAGCAGTTTATCGTCCCTGAACTATGGCTACACCTTC | CASSLSSLNYGYTF